This T cell receptor (beta chain) derives from a study of blood T cell repertoires in COVID-19. On the study more broadly: The samples span acute and convalescent COVID-19 from the United States, Italy and Spain. Sample material is recorded as cDNA or gDNA derived from T cells, B-cell-depleted T cells, or PBMCs.

Per the original methods: Using reference gene primer amplification, nucleated cell counts were estimated. Generated by immunoSEQ multiplex PCR, the TCRdb table keeps only in-frame clones and is missing some. Clone size and the V and J calls come from that table; the DNA yielded D and trimming. Here the sample spans some 49,000 clones, roughly 83% being singletons. The V and J ends lost 5 bases and 1 base, in that order; junction bases with no gene match: 9. From germline, CDR1 is SGHRS and CDR2 YFSETQ. The CDR3 has 16 amino acids. Sequenced material: peripheral blood. The rearrangement joins TRBV5-1 to TRBJ1-1; 9 bases align to TRBD1. This TCR was recovered from a human donor in a cohort sampled during active COVID-19. CDR3 nucleotide sequence: TGCGCCAGCAGTTTTACCGGGACAGGGCCGAACACTGAAGCTTTCTTT. This translates into CASSFTGTGPNTEAFF.